The T cell receptor beta chain described here comes from a study of graft-versus-host responses after intestinal transplantation. Study summary: All recipients were transplanted with multivisceral, liver-intestinal, or isolated intestinal grafts. Anti-thymocyte globulin induction preceded around 3 years of tacrolimus and steroid maintenance in all recipients. General observations from the study: Ileal or blood samples showed some GvH clones first, and such clones were also found in recipient marrow.

On this clone: What it recognizes is unknown.

Time point described: postoperative day 105 after intestinal transplantation (dayNNNN = postoperative day). Researchers processed graft tissue to release intraepithelial and lamina propria lymphocytes. CDR3 length: 19 amino acids. Trimming removed 0 bases at V and 2 bases at J, with 20 bases between. From germline, CDR1 is SGHTS and CDR2 YDEGEE. TCRdb's copy holds only in-frame clones and misses some; the assay was immunoSEQ multiplex PCR. This sample has a few thousand clones, with nearly 85% found just once. This clonotype was obtained from a human patient who received an intestinal transplant, so some T cells may come from the graft donor. The source material was ileum tissue, sampled 105 days after intestinal transplantation. This rearrangement joins TRBV5-8 to TRBJ2-2, with no clear D. CDR3 amino acids: CASSLVGVGPPDNTGELFF. CDR3 nucleotides: TGTGCCAGCAGCTTGGTTGGGGTAGGGCCACCCGATAACACCGGGGAGCTGTTTTTT.